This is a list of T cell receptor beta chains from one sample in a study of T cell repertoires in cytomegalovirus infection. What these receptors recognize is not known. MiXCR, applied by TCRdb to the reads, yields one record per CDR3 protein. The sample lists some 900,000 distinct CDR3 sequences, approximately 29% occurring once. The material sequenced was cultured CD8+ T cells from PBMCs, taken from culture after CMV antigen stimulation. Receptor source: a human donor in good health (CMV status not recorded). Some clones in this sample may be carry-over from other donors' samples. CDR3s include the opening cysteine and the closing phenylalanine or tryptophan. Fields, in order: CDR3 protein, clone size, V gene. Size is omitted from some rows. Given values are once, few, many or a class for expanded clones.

CDR3 protein: CASSYRLVGYNEQFF
clone size: few
V gene: TRBV5-1

CDR3 protein: CASSPQTSPRPGELFF
clone size: -
V gene: TRBV28

CDR3 protein: CASGTDGTFGQPQHF
clone size: few
V gene: TRBV12-5

CDR3 protein: CASSLLAWDEQFF
clone size: few
V gene: TRBV14

CDR3 protein: CASSEAPGGGNQPQHF
clone size: -
V gene: TRBV2

CDR3 protein: CASRVDSGITDTQYF
clone size: many
V gene: TRBV6-2/TRBV6-3

CDR3 protein: CASTRLEWGAVETQYF
clone size: -
V gene: TRBV12-3/TRBV12-4

CDR3 protein: CASSHFEDGRKLFF
clone size: once
V gene: TRBV4-1

CDR3 protein: CASRGTGLGETQYF
clone size: few
V gene: TRBV12-3/TRBV12-4

CDR3 protein: CASTNVEGGTGELFF
clone size: once
V gene: TRBV5-4

CDR3 protein: CASSSSSRGGNEQFF
clone size: -
V gene: TRBV12-3/TRBV12-4

CDR3 protein: CASSYSVLTDTQYF
clone size: few
V gene: TRBV6-2/TRBV6-3

CDR3 protein: CASSSEGNTGELFF
clone size: -
V gene: TRBV5-4

CDR3 protein: CASSGRGDNNQPQHF
clone size: few
V gene: TRBV7-8

CDR3 protein: CASSPTGIGELFF
clone size: -
V gene: TRBV7-2

CDR3 protein: CASSSVWGSEAFF
clone size: -
V gene: TRBV5-1

CDR3 protein: CASSTGLEPPLHF
clone size: few
V gene: TRBV28

CDR3 protein: CASSSEGWLAGGRSYNEQFF
clone size: many
V gene: TRBV7-8

CDR3 protein: CASSEGAGLTDTQYF
clone size: -
V gene: TRBV6-1

CDR3 protein: CASSFTNRDIYGYTF
clone size: -
V gene: TRBV6-2/TRBV6-3

CDR3 protein: CASSSEPGQPQHF
clone size: many
V gene: TRBV7-9

CDR3 protein: CASKASGGRRDTQYF
clone size: -
V gene: TRBV27

CDR3 protein: CASSLSQGALSTEAFF
clone size: -
V gene: TRBV27

CDR3 protein: CASGLWDRGEKLFF
clone size: -
V gene: TRBV12-5

CDR3 protein: CASSLSGLYYGYTF
clone size: few
V gene: TRBV27

CDR3 protein: CASSPPQGTLHF
clone size: -
V gene: TRBV7-9

CDR3 protein: CASSTGTPSSGANVLTF
clone size: few
V gene: TRBV5-6

CDR3 protein: CASTSDDYEQYF
clone size: -
V gene: TRBV12-3/TRBV12-4

CDR3 protein: CASSLASRDSDQPQHF
clone size: many
V gene: TRBV7-6

CDR3 protein: CASTISPWWAEAFF
clone size: -
V gene: TRBV19

CDR3 protein: CASSWLVGDTQYF
clone size: few
V gene: TRBV7-6

CDR3 protein: CASSKGGVDEQFF
clone size: many
V gene: TRBV7-6

CDR3 protein: CATSRAYSGNEKLFF
clone size: -
V gene: TRBV15

CDR3 protein: CASSVAGGYEQYF
clone size: many
V gene: TRBV6-4

CDR3 protein: CASSLSKGNQPQHF
clone size: -
V gene: TRBV12-3/TRBV12-4

CDR3 protein: CASSYSGMVEQFF
clone size: -
V gene: TRBV6-5

CDR3 protein: CASSSPPSQGWGNEQFF
clone size: -
V gene: TRBV6-5

CDR3 protein: CASSQDQGQGWNYGYTF
clone size: -
V gene: TRBV3-1

CDR3 protein: CASSVGNLGTDTQYF
clone size: -
V gene: TRBV9

CDR3 protein: CASSPWRTANTDTQYF
clone size: few
V gene: TRBV7-9

CDR3 protein: CASTKGKGANQPQHF
clone size: -
V gene: TRBV28

CDR3 protein: CSARSYETYGYTF
clone size: -
V gene: TRBV20-1

CDR3 protein: CASSSPRAREQFF
clone size: many
V gene: TRBV7-2